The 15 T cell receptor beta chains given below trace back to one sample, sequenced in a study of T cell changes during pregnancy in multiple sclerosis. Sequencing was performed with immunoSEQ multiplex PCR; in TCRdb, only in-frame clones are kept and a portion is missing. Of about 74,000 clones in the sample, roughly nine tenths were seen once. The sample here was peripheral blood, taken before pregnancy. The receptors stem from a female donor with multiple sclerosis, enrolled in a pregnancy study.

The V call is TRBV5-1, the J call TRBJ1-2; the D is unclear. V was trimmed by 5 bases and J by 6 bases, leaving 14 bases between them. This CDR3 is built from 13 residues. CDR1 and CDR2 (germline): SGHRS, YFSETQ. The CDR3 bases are TGCGCCAGCAGTATCTCGTTATTAGATGGCTACACCTTC. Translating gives CASSISLLDGYTF. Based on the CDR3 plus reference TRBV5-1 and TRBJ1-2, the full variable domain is KAGVTQTPRYLIKTRGQQVTLSCSPISGHRSVSWYQQTPGQGLQFLFEYFSETQRNKGNFPGRFSGRQFSNSRSEMNVSTLELGDSALYLCASSISLLDGYTFGSGTRLTVV.

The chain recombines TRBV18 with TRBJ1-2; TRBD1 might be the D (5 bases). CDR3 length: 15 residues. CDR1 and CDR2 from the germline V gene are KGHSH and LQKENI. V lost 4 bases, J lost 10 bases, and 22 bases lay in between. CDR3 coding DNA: TGTGCCAGCTCACGAATCCAGGGAGGGCAGGCAGACTACACCTTC. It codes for CASSRIQGGQADYTF.

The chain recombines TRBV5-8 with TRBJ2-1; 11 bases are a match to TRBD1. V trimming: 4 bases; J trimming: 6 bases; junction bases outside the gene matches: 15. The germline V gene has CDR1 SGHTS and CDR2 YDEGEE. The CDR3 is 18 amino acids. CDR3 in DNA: TGTGCCAGCAGCCAGCACTTAATCGGGACAGGGGGTGGCAATGAGCAGTTCTTC. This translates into CASSQHLIGTGGGNEQFF.

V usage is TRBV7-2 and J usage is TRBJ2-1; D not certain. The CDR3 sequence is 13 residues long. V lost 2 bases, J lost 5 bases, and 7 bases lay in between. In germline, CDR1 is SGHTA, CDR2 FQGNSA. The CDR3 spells CASSLSGHNEQFF. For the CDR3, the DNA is TGTGCCAGCAGCTTATCCGGTCACAATGAGCAGTTCTTC.

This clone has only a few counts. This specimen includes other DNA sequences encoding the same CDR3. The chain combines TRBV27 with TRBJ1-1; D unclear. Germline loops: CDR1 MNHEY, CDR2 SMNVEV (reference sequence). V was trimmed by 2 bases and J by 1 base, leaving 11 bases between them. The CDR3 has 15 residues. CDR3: CASSLRSRGNTEAFF. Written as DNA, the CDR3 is TGTGCCAGCAGTTTACGAAGTCGAGGGAACACTGAAGCTTTCTTT.

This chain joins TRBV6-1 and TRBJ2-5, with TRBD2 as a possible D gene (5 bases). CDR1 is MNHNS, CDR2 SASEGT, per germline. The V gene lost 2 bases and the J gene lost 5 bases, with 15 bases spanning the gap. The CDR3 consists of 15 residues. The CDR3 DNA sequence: TGTGCCAGCAGTGAACGCGGACTGCCTCCGGAGACCCAGTACTTC. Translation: CASSERGLPPETQYF.

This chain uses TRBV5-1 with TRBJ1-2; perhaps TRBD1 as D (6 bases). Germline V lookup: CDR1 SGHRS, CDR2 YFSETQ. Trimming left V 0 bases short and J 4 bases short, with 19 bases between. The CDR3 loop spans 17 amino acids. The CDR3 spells CASSLDNNLRGPYGYTF. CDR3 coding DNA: TGCGCCAGCAGCTTGGATAACAACCTCAGGGGACCCTATGGCTACACCTTC. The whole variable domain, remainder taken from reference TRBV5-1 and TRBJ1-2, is KAGVTQTPRYLIKTRGQQVTLSCSPISGHRSVSWYQQTPGQGLQFLFEYFSETQRNKGNFPGRFSGRQFSNSRSEMNVSTLELGDSALYLCASSLDNNLRGPYGYTFGSGTRLTVV.

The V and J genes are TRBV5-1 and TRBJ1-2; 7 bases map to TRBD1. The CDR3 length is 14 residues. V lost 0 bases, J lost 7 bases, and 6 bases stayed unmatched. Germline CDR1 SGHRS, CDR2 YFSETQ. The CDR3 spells CASSLGDSFSGYTF. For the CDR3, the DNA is TGCGCCAGCAGCTTGGGGGACAGCTTCTCTGGCTACACCTTC.

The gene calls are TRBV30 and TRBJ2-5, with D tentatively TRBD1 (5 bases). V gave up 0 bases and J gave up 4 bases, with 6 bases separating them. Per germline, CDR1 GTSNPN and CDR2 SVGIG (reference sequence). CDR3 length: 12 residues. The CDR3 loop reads CAWSVGPETQYF. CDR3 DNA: TGTGCCTGGAGTGTGGGGCCAGAGACCCAGTACTTC.

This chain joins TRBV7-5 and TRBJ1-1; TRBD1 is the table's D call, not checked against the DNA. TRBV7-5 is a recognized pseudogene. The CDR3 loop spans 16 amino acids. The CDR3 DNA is TGTGTCAGAAGCTTAGTAGGGGACAGGAGGTGCACTGAAGCTTTCTTT. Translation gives CVRSLVGDRRCTEAFF.

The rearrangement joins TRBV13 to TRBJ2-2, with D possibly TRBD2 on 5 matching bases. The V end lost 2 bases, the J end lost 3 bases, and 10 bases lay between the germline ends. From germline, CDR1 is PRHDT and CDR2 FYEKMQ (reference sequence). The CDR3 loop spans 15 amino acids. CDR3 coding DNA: TGTGCCAGCAGCTTACGGTCGGAGGACACCGGGGAGCTGTTTTTT. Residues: CASSLRSEDTGELFF.

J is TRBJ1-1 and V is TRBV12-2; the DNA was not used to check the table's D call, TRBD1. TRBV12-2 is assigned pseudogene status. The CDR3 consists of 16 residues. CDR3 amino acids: CASRLPPTGVNTEAFF. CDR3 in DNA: TGTGCAAGTCGCTTACCCCCGACAGGGGTGAACACTGAAGCTTTCTTT.

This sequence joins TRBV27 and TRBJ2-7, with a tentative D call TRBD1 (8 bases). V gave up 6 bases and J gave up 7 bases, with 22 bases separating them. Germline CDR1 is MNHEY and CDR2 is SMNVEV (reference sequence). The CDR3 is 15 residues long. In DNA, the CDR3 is TGTGCCAGCAGAATAACAGGGGGGGCAGGAGGGGAGCAGTACTTC. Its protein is CASRITGGAGGEQYF.

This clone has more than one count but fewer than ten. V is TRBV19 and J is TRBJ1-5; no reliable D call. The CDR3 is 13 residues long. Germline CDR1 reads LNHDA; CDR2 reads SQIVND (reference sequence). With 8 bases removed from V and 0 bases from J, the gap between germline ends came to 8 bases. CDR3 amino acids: CASQQYSNQPQHF. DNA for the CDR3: TGTGCCAGTCAACAATATAGCAATCAGCCCCAGCATTTT.

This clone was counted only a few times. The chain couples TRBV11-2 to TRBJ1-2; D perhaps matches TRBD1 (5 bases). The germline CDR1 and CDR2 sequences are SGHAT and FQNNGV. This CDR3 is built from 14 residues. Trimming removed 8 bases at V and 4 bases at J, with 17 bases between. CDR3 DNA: TGTGCCAGCCACCCCGCAGGGTACTCCTATGGCTACACCTTC. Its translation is CASHPAGYSYGYTF.